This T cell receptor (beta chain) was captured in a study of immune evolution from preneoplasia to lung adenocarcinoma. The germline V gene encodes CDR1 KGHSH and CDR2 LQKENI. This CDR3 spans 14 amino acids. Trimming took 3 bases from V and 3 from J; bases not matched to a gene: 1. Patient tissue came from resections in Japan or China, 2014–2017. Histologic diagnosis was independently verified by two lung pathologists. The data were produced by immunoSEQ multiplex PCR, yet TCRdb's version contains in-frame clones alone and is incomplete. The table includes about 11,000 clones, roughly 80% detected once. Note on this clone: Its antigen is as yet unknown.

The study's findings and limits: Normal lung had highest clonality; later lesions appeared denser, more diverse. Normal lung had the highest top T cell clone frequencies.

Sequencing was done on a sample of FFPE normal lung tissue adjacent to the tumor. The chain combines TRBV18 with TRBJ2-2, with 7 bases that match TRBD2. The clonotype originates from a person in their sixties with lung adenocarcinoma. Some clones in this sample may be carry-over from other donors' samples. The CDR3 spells CASSPGGDTGELFF. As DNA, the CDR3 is TGTGCCAGCTCACCGGGAGGGGACACCGGGGAGCTGTTTTTT.